The present TCR beta chain was sequenced within a study of Graves' ophthalmopathy and Graves' hyperthyroidism. General study findings and limits: Using 13 signatures, a model distinguished ophthalmopathy from stable hyperthyroidism, reaching around 85% sensitivity and approximately 80% specificity.

Hyperthyroidism patients, aged 18 to 65, were newly diagnosed, under 2 months' duration. Ineligible for inclusion were patients with other autoimmune diseases, uncontrolled infections, pregnancy or lactation. The PBMCs used were ones drawn from about 9.7 ml of fresh peripheral blood. This clonotype has ten or more counts. The antigen is not known. CDR3 regions of TCR beta were amplified from RNA transcripts. RT-PCR was first run with HTBI primers, then multiplex PCR in a second round. One entry per CDR3 protein, called by TCRdb with MiXCR from the multiplex PCR reads. Of roughly 350,000 distinct CDR3 sequences listed, approximately 18% were seen once; the top ten hold 2.4%. This TCR was sampled from an adult woman with stable Graves' hyperthyroidism. The sequenced material came from peripheral blood.

CDR3 sequence: CASSLEQGETQYF. CDR3 DNA sequence: TGTGCCAGCAGTTTAGAGCAGGGGGAGACCCAGTACTTC. The V gene is TRBV12-3 or TRBV12-4, the J gene TRBJ2-5, with a tentative D call TRBD1 (6 bases). The CDR3 has 13 residues. V gave up 1 base and J gave up 5 bases, with 8 bases separating them.